Described below is a single TCR beta chain sequence and its context. Its antigen remains unidentified. TCRdb re-called the reads through MiXCR, storing one row per CDR3 protein. The repertoire has about 130,000 distinct CDR3 sequences, approximately 30% of them found once; the top ten carry roughly 50%. Germline assignment: CDR1 SGHVS and CDR2 FQNEAQ. The ends lost 1 base at V and 11 bases at J; junction bases unmatched: 21. The CDR3 consists of 18 residues. This entry is derived from a study of T cell repertoires in cytomegalovirus infection. Study-wide context: Well-studied HLA-B-restricted epitopes and recently identified HLA-C-restricted epitopes of CMV were both used in the study.

The chain recombines TRBV7-8 with TRBJ2-5; 8 bases match TRBD2. This TCR was sampled from a human donor in good health (CMV status not recorded). Some clones in this sample may be carry-over from other donors' samples. The sample here was CD8+ T cells from cultured PBMCs, taken from culture after CMV antigen stimulation. Written as DNA, the CDR3 is TGTGCCAGCAGCTTAGGCGCTAGCGGGTTTGGGCAGGGAGAGATTCAGTACTTC. This encodes CASSLGASGFGQGEIQYF.